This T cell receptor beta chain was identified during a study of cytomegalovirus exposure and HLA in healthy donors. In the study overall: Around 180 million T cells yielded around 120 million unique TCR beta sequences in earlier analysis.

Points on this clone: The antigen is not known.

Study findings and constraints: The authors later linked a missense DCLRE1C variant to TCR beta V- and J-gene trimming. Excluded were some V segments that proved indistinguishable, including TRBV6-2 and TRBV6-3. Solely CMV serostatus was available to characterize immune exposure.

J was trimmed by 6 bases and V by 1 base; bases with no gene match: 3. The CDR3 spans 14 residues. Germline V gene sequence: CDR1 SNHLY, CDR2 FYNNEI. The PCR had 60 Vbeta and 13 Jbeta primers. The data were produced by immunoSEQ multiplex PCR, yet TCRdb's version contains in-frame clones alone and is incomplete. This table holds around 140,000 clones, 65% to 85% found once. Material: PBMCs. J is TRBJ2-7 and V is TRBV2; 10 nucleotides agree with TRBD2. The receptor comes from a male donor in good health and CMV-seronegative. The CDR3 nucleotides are TGTGCCAGCAGTGAAGGGCTAGCGGGAGCCGAGCAGTACTTC. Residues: CASSEGLAGAEQYF.